This TCR beta chain was identified during a study of early T cells in non-severe SARS-CoV-2 infection. Germline CDR1 is SGHTA and CDR2 is FQGNSA. The CDR3 length is 12 residues. V lost 5 bases and J lost 0, with 5 bases in between. TCRdb re-called the 5' RACE reads with MiXCR, one entry per CDR3 protein. Of 55,000 to 80,000 distinct CDR3 sequences listed, 7% to 9.5% are singletons. The rearrangement joins TRBV7-2 to TRBJ2-7; no clear D. The sequence was collected from an adult who was a healthcare worker with PCR-confirmed SARS-CoV-2 infection or an uninfected control (not recorded which). The input for sequencing was whole blood, taken at baseline. CDR3 sequence (DNA): TGTGCCAGCAGCACGGTCTCCTACGAGCAGTACTTC. This encodes CASSTVSYEQYF.